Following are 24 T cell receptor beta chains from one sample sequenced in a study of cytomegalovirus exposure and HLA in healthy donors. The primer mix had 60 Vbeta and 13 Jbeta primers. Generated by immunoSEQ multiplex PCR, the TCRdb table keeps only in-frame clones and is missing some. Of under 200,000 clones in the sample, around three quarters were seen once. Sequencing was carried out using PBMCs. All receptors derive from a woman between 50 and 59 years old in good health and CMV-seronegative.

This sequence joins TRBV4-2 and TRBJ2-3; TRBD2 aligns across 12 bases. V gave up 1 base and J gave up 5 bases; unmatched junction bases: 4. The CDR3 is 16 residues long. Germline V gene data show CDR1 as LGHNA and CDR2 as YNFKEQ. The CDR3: CASSQASGGAVDTQYF. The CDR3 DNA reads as TGTGCCAGCAGCCAAGCTAGCGGGGGGGCTGTAGATACGCAGTATTTT.

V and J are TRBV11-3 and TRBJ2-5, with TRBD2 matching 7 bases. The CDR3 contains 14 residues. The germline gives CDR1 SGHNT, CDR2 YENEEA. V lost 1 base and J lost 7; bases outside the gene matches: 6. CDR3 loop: CASSLGEGSATQYF. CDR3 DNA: TGTGCCAGCAGCTTAGGGGAGGGATCGGCGACCCAGTACTTC.

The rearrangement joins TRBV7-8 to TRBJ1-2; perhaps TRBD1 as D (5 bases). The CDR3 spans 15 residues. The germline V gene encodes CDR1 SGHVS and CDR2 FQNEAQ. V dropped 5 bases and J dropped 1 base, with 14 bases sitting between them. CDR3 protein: CASSGVAGLNYGYTF. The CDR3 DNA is TGTGCCAGCAGCGGGGTCGCAGGGCTTAACTATGGCTACACCTTC.

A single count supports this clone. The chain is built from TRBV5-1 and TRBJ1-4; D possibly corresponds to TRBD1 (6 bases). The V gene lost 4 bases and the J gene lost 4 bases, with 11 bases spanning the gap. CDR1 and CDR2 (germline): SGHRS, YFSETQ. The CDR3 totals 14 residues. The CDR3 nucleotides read TGCGCCAGCAGCCAGGGGCCGCATAATGAAAAACTGTTTTTT. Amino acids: CASSQGPHNEKLFF.

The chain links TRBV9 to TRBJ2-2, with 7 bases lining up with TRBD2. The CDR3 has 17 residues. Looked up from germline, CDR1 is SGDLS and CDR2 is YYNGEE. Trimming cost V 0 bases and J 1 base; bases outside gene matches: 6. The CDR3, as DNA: TGTGCCAGCAGCGTAGAAGTCGGCGGGGGGAACACCGGGGAGCTGTTTTTT. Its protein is CASSVEVGGGNTGELFF.

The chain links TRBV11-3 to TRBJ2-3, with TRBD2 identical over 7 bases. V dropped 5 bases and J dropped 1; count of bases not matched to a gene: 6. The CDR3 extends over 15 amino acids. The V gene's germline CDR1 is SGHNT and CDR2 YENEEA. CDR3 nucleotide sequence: TGTGCCAGCAGCGCCGGGGGGACCCGCACAGATACGCAGTATTTT. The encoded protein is CASSAGGTRTDTQYF. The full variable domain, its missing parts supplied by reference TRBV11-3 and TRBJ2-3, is EAGVVQSPRYKIIEKKQPVAFWCNPISGHNTLYWYLQNLGQGPELLIRYENEEAVDDSQLPKDRFSAERLKGVDSTLKIQPAELGDSAVYLCASSAGGTRTDTQYFGPGTRLTVL.

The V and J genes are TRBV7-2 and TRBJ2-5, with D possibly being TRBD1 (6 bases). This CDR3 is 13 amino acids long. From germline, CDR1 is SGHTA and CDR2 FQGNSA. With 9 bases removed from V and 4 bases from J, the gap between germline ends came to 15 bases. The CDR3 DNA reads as TGTGCCAGTGGTGGGGGACATACAGAGACCCAGTACTTC. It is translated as CASGGGHTETQYF.

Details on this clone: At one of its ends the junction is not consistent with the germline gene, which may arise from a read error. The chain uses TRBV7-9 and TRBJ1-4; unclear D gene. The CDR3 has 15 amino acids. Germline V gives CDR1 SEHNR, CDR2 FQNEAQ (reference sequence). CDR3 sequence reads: CSSSLSGGGREKLFF. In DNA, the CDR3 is TGTTCCAGCAGCTTAAGCGGCGGAGGGAGGGAAAAACTGTTTTTT.

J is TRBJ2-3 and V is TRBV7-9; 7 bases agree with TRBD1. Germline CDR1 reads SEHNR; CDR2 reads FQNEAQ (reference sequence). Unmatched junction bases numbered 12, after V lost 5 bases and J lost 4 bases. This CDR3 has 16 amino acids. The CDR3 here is CASSRPGTDWADTQYF. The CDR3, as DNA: TGTGCCAGCAGCCGACCGGGGACAGATTGGGCAGATACGCAGTATTTT. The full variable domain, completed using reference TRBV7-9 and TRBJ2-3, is DTGVSQNPRHKITKRGQNVTFRCDPISEHNRLYWYRQTLGQGPEFLTYFQNEAQLEKSRLLSDRFSAERPKGSFSTLEIQRTEQGDSAMYLCASSRPGTDWADTQYFGPGTRLTVL.

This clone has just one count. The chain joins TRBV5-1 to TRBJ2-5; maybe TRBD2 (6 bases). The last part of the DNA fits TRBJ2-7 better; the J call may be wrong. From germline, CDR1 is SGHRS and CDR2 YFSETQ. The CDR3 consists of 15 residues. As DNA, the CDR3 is TGCGCCAGCAGCCTTGTGGGGGGTCCCGCCTACGAGCAGTACTTC. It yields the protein CASSLVGGPAYEQYF.

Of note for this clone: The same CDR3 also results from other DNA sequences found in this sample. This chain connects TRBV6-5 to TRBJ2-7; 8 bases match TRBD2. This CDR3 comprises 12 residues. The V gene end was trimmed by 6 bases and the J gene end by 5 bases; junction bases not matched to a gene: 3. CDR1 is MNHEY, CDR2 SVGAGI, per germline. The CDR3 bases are TGTGCCAGCAGCCGCGGGGGGCACGAGCAGTACTTC. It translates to CASSRGGHEQYF.

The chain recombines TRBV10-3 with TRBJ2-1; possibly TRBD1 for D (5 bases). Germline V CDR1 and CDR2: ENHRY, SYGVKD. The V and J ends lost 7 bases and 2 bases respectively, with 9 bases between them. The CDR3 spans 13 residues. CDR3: CAINTGTYNEQFF. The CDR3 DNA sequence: TGTGCCATCAACACAGGTACCTACAATGAGCAGTTCTTC.

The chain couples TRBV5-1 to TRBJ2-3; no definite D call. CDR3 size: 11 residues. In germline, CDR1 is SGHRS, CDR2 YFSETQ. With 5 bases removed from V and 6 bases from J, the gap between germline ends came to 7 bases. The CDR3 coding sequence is TGCGCCAGCAGTGCGGAGGATACGCAGTATTTT. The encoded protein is CASSAEDTQYF.

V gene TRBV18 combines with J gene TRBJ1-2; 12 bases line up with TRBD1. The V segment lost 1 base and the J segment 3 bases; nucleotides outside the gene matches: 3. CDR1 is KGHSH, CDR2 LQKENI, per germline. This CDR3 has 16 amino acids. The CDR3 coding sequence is TGTGCCAGCTCACCACGGGACAGGGGGCAGGACTATGGCTACACCTTC. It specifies CASSPRDRGQDYGYTF.

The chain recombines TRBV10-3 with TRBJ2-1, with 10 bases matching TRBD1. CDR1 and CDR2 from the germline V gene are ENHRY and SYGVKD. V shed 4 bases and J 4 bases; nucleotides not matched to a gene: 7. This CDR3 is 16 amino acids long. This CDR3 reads CAISAGGTGVYNEQFF. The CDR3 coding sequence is TGTGCCATCAGTGCCGGGGGGACAGGGGTTTACAATGAGCAGTTCTTC.

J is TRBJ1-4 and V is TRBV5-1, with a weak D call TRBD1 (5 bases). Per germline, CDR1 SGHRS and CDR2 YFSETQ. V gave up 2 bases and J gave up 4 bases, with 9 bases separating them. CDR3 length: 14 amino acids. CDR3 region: CASSFDSNNEKLFF. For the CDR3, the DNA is TGCGCCAGCAGCTTCGACAGTAATAATGAAAAACTGTTTTTT.

This CDR3 is CASSSPGERMGEQFF. The CDR3 DNA sequence: TGTGCCAGTAGCAGCCCAGGGGAGAGGATGGGTGAGCAGTTCTTC. This chain links TRBV19 with TRBJ2-1; tentatively, D is TRBD1 (6 bases). Trimming removed 6 bases at V and 9 bases at J, with 21 bases between. The length of the CDR3 is 15 residues. Germline CDR1 is LNHDA and CDR2 is SQIVND (reference sequence).

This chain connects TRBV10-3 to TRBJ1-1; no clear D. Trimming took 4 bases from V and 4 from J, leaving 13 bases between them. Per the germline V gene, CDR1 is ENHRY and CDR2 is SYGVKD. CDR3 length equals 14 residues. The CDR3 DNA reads TGTGCCATCAGTGGCGGGGTGGTTGGCACTGAAGCTTTCTTT. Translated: CAISGGVVGTEAFF.

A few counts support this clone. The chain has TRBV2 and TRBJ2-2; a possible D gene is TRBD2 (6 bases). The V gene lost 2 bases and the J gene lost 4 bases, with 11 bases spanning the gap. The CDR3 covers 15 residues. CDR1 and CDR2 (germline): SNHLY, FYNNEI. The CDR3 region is CASSELTRGTGELFF. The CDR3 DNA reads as TGTGCCAGCAGTGAACTAACGCGGGGCACCGGGGAGCTGTTTTTT.

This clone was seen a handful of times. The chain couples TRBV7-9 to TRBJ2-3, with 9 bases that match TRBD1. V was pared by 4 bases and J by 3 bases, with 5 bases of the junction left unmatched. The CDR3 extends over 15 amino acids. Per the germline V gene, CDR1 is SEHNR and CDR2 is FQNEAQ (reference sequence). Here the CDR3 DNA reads TGTGCCAGCAGCTCGGGACAGGGTCGGACAGATACGCAGTATTTT. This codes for CASSSGQGRTDTQYF.

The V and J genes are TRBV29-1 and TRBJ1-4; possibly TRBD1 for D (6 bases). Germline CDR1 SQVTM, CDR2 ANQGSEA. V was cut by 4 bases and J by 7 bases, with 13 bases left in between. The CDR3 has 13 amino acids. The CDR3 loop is CSVVQGFGEKLFF. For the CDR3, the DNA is TGCAGCGTTGTGCAGGGGTTCGGTGAAAAACTGTTTTTT.

The CDR3 coding sequence is TGTGCCAGCAGTTTATTAGGGGGAGTTCAGCCCCAGCATTTT. This gives the protein CASSLLGGVQPQHF. The chain uses TRBV28 and TRBJ1-5; D possibly corresponds to TRBD1 (6 bases). The V gene's germline CDR1 is MDHEN and CDR2 SYDVKM. This CDR3 is built from 14 residues. V lost 1 base and J lost 6, with 10 bases in between.

The CDR3 nucleotides read TGTGCCAGCTGGAAACGGGACAGCCTGAACACTGAAGCTTTCTTT. This encodes CASWKRDSLNTEAFF. The gene calls are TRBV6-1 and TRBJ1-1; 7 positions agree with TRBD1. Trimming removed 8 bases from V and 0 bases from J; junction bases left unmatched: 9. The CDR3 is 15 residues long. Germline CDR1 and CDR2: MNHNS and SASEGT.

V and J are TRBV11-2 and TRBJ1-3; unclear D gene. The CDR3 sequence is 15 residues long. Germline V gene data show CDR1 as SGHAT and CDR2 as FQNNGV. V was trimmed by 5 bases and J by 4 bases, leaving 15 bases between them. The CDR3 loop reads CASSPATNRGNTIYF. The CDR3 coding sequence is TGTGCCAGCAGCCCCGCCACGAACAGAGGAAACACCATATATTTT.